This TCR beta chain derives from a study of blood T cell repertoires in COVID-19. Clones were sequenced by immunoSEQ multiplex PCR, and TCRdb holds only the in-frame ones, with some missing. This sample carries 250,000 or so clones, around 86% of them seen once, and the ten largest clones take 9% to 15%. This TCR was sampled from a man at least 80 years old with acute or convalescent COVID-19. The material sequenced was peripheral blood.

The CDR3 nucleotides are TGCGCCAGCAGCTTGGTGGACAGGATAGAAGGCTACACCTTC. Translated, it gives CASSLVDRIEGYTF. V gene TRBV5-1 combines with J gene TRBJ1-2; 7 nucleotides align to TRBD1. Germline CDR1 reads SGHRS; CDR2 reads YFSETQ. Trimming cost V 0 bases and J 8 bases; bases outside gene matches: 7. The CDR3 runs to 14 residues.